This record concerns one T cell receptor (beta chain) sequence. Its specific antigen is unknown. No much larger clonotype is one base removed from it; base qualities were not supplied. The roughly 39 donors, aged roughly 6 to 90 years, were systemically healthy Caucasian individuals from Russia. Roughly 9 milliliters of peripheral blood were drawn from each donor into EDTA-treated Vacutainer tubes. Ficoll-Paque density-gradient centrifugation was used to isolate PBMCs, with at least 7 million per sample. Trizol reagent was used to extract total RNA from the PBMCs, yielding at least 5 micrograms per sample. For every donor, an aliquot of PBMCs went through flow cytometry to measure the percentages of naive CD45RAhigh/CD27high T cells. These data are taken from a study of blood T cells in healthy people across ages (dated by TCRdb to 2013 to 2016). Regarding the complete study: In model experiments, template switching captured about one uniquely barcoded TCR beta cDNA molecule for every two T cells. To track age-related changes in TCR beta repertoire diversity, the study relied on deep sequencing normalized with unique cDNA molecular identifiers. The donors were split into four age groups: young (average 16 years), middle-aged (39), aged (more than 55) and long-lived (more than 80). Two additional independent replicas of 1 million unique cDNA reads from the same blood draw were analyzed for two donors (one aged 18 to 30 and one aged 80 or older).

On the study overall, not on this receptor specifically: The long-lived group showed more naive CD4+ T cells, fewer expanded clones and increased TCR diversity than the aged group, suggesting age selection. Since profiling was done on bulk unsorted PBMCs, naive and antigen-experienced compartments could not be conclusively compared. The CMV infection status of donors was not known, potentially confounding age-related changes in expanded clonotypes. Estimates of total diversity based on one million sequenced T cells were regarded as lower bounds and as underestimates. There was a strong correlation between observed TCR beta diversity and the percentage of naive T cells measured by flow cytometry. Observed TCR beta diversity per million T cells fell roughly linearly with age, and a significant reduction was already apparent by age roughly 40.

Library generation was performed with 5' RACE. The sample was run on an Illumina HiSeq 2500. A second PCR of 7 to 11 cycles was run with a J-beta primer mix and a sample-barcoded 5' primer. Each TCR beta cDNA molecule received a unique molecular identifier from a template-switch 5' adaptor carrying 12 random nucleotides. Each sample yielded at least 2.5 million CDR3-containing paired-end reads. First-strand cDNA was synthesized from all RNA with the Mint cDNA synthesis kit, primed by a TRBC-specific oligonucleotide. Following uracil-DNA glycosylase treatment, all cDNA underwent a first 18-cycle PCR with the universal primers M1SS and BC2_uni_R. On the authors' methods: For normalization, 1 million high-quality reads, each with a distinct molecular identifier, were randomly selected from each sample. Reads sharing molecular identifiers were discarded rather than binned into consensus sequences. MiTCR, set to a Q25 quality threshold and the strictest error-elimination algorithm, was used for CDR3 identification, clonotype clustering and error correction. Lower-bound total TCR beta diversity was estimated with a nonparametric unseen species model using Euler transformation. TCRdb itself trimmed the public reads at Q25 with fastp, ran MiXCR and retained productive beta chains. Duplicate CDR3 protein sequences are folded into a single record with the most common DNA and genes. TCRdb's processing, not the authors' own work, is the source of the V and J calls. The sample table shows some 560,000 distinct CDR3 sequences, and over 25% are seen once. The leading ten clones occupy approximately 3.5% of the sample.

Trimming at the junction amounts to 4 bases on V and 3 bases on J, and the germline ends lie 14 bases apart. Sequences SGHKS (CDR1) and YYEKEE (CDR2) are obtained from the germline V gene (reference sequence). The CDR3 starts with the cysteine, ends with the phenylalanine, and has 15 residues. Solely the CDR3 DNA is kept, with 45 bases framed from the first base. Another study also made use of these data, one on T cells of mothers and their children. Reported in the second study: The donors were nine systemically healthy Caucasian individuals, made up of three mothers and their six children. cDNA synthesis used all of the extracted RNA, with around 1.5 ug of RNA in each 15 ul reaction. Sample barcodes and 2-4 random nucleotides were added via the M1S primer in the second PCR. Over 8 million TCR beta CDR3 reads were obtained for each mother, and millions of reads were obtained for each child. Thymic selection similarly shapes TCR recombination output in related and unrelated pairs, with minor effect from inherited differences. Normalized repertoire overlap in related mother-child pairs was always slightly higher than in unrelated mother-child pairs, but the difference was never significant. No persistent microchimeric T cell clones were detected, at a sensitivity of approximately 100 clones per million clonotypes. To look for features that set related mother-child pairs apart from unrelated individuals, the researchers ran deep NGS to compare the TCR beta repertoires of mothers and children. On average, the children were about 10 +/- 4 years old, while the mothers were approximately 40 +/- 4 years old. After adapters were ligated using NEBNext reagents, the libraries underwent 100+100 nt paired-end sequencing on an Illumina HiSeq 2000. To avoid cross-contamination, the mother libraries and the child libraries were prepared a month apart and sequenced in separate runs. Between about 500,000 and 2,300,000 distinct TCR beta clonotypes were identified per donor. Naive TCR beta clonotypes were estimated from low-frequency clonotypes matched to each donor's FACS-determined naive share, without sorting.

This receptor was taken from a boy between 2 and 10 years old in good health. Specimen: blood. The sequence is built from TRBV5-5 and TRBJ2-1, with the D call perhaps TRBD1 or TRBD2, as 5 bases match in each case. CDR3 protein: CASSHRDGIYNEQFF. The base sequence is TGTGCCAGCAGCCACCGGGACGGCATCTACAATGAGCAGTTCTTC.